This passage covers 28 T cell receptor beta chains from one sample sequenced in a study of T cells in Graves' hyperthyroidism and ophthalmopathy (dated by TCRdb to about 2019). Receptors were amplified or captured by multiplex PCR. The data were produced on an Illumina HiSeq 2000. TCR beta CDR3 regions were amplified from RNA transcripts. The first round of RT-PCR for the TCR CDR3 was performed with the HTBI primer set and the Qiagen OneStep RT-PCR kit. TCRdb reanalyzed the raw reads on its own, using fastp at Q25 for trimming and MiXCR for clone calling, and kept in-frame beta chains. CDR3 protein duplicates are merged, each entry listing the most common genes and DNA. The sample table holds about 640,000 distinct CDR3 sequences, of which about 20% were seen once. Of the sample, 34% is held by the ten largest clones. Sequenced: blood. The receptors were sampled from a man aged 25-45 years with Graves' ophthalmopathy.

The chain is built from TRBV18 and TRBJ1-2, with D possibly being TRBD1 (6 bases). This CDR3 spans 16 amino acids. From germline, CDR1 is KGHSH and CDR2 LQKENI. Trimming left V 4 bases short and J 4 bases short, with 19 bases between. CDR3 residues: CASSLSGGQASYGYTF. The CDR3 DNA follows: TGTGCCAGCTCACTGTCGGGGGGCCAAGCCTCCTATGGCTACACCTTC.

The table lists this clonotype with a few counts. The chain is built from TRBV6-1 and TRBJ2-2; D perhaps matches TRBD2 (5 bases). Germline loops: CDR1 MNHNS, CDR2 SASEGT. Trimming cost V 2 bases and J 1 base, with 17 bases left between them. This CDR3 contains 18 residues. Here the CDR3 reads CASSEKNRRVMNTGELFF. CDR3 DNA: TGTGCCAGCAGTGAAAAAAATAGGCGGGTTATGAACACCGGGGAGCTGTTTTTT.

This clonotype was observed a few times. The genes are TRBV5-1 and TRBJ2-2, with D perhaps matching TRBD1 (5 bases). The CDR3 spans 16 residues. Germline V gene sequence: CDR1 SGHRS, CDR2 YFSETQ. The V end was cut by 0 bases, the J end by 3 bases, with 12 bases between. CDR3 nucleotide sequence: TGCGCCAGCAGCTTGGGACAGCCCGTGGACACCGGGGAGCTGTTTTTT. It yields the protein CASSLGQPVDTGELFF.

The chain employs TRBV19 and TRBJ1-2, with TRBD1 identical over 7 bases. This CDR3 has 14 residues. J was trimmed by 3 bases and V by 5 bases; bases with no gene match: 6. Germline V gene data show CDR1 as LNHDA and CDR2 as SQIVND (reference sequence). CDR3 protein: CASSPDRSYYGYTF. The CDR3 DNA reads TGTGCCAGTAGTCCGGACAGGAGCTACTATGGCTACACCTTC.

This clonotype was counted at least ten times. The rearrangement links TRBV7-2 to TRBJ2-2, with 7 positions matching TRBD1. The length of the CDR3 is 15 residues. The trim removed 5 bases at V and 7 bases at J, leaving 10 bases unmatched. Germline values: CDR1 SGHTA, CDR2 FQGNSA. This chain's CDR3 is CASSVTGALGGELFF. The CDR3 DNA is TGTGCCAGCAGCGTCACAGGGGCCTTAGGCGGGGAGCTGTTTTTT.

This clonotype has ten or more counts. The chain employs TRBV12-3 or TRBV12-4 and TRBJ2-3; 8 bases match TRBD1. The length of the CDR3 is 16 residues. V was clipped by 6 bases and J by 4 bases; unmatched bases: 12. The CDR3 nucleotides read TGTGCCAGCAGCCGAACTCCGGGACAGGATCCAGATACGCAGTATTTT. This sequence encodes CASSRTPGQDPDTQYF.

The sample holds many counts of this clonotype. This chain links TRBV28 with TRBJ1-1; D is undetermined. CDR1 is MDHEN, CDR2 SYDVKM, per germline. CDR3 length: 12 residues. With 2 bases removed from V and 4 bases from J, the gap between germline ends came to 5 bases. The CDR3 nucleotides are TGTGCCAGCAGTTTACCAGTCACTGAAGCTTTCTTT. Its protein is CASSLPVTEAFF.

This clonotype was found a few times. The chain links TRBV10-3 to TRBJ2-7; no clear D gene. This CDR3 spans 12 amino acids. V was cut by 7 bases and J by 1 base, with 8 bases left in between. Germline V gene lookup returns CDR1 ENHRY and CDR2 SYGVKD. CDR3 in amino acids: CAINNSSYEQYF. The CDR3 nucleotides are TGTGCCATCAACAACAGTTCCTACGAGCAGTACTTC.

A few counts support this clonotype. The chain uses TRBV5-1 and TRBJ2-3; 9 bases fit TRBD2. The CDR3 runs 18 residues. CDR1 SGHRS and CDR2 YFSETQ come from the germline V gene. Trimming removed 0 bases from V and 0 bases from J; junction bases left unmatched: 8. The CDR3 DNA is TGCGCCAGCAGCTTGGCTGCTAGCGGGATTACTAGCACAGATACGCAGTATTTT. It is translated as CASSLAASGITSTDTQYF. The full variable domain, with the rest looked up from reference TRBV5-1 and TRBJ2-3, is KAGVTQTPRYLIKTRGQQVTLSCSPISGHRSVSWYQQTPGQGLQFLFEYFSETQRNKGNFPGRFSGRQFSNSRSEMNVSTLELGDSALYLCASSLAASGITSTDTQYFGPGTRLTVL.

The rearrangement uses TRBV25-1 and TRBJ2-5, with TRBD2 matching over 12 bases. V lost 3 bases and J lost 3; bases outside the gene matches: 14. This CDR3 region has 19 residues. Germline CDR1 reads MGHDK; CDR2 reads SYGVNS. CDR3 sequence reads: CASSDNGPSGRAPEETQYF. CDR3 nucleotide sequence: TGTGCCAGCAGTGATAATGGGCCTAGCGGGAGGGCCCCGGAAGAGACCCAGTACTTC.

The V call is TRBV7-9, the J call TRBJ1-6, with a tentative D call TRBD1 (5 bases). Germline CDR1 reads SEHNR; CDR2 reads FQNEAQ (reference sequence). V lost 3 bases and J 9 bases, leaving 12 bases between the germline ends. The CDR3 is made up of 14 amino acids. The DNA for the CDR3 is TGTGCCAGCAGCTTGGGTCAGGACATTTCACCCCTCCACTTT. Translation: CASSLGQDISPLHF.

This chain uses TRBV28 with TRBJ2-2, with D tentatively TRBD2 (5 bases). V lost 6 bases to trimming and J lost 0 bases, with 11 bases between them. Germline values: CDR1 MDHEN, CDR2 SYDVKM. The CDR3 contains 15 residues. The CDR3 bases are TGTGCCAGCAGGGTGACTAACGCGAACACCGGGGAGCTGTTTTTT. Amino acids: CASRVTNANTGELFF.

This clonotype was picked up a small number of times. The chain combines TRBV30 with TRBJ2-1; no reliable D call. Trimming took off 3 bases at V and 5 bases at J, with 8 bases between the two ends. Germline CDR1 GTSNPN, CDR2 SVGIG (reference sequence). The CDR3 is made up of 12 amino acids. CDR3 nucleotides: TGTGCCTGGAGCCCCGGACACAATGAGCAGTTCTTC. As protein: CAWSPGHNEQFF.

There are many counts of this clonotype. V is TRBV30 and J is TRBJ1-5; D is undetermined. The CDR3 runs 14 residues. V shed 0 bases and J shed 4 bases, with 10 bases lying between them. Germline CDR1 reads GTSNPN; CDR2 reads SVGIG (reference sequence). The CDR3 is CAWSVQLGNQPQHF. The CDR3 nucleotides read TGTGCCTGGAGTGTACAGCTGGGGAATCAGCCCCAGCATTTT.

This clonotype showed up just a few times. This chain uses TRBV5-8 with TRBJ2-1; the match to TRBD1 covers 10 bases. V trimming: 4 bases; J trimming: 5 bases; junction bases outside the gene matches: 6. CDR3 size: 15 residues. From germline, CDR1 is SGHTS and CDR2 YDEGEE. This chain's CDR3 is CASSTGQGVDNEQFF. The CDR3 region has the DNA TGTGCCAGCAGCACAGGACAGGGGGTAGACAATGAGCAGTTCTTC.

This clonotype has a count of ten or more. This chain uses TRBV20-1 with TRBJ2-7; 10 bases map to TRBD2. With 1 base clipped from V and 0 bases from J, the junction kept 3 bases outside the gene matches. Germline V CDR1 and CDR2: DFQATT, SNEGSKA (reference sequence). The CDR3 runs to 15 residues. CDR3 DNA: TGCAGTGCTAGAGGGCTAGCGGGAGCCTCCTACGAGCAGTACTTC. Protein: CSARGLAGASYEQYF.

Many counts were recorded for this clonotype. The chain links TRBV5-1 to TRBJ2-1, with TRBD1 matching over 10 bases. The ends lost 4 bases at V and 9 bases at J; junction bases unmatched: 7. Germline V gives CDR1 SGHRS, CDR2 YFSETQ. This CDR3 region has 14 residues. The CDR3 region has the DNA TGCGCCAGCAGCCCTGGACAGGGGGGGGGTGAGCAGTTCTTC. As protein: CASSPGQGGGEQFF. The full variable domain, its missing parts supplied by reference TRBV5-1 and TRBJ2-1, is KAGVTQTPRYLIKTRGQQVTLSCSPISGHRSVSWYQQTPGQGLQFLFEYFSETQRNKGNFPGRFSGRQFSNSRSEMNVSTLELGDSALYLCASSPGQGGGEQFFGPGTRLTVL.

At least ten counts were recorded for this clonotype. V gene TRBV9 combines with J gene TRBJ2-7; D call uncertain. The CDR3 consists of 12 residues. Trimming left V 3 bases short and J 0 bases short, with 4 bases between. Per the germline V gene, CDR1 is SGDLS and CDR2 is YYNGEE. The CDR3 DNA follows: TGTGCCAGCAGCGCTAACTCCTACGAGCAGTACTTC. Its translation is CASSANSYEQYF.

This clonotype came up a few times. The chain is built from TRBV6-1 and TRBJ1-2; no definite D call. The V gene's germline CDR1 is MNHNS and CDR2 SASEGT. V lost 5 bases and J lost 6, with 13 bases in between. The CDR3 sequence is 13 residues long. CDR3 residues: CASSKLGADGYTF. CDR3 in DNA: TGTGCCAGCAGTAAATTGGGTGCCGATGGCTACACCTTC.

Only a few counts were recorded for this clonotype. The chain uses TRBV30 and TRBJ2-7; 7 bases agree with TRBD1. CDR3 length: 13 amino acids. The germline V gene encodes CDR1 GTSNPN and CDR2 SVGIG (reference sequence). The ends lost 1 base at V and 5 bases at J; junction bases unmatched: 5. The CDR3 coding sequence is TGTGCCTGGAGTGCACAGGGGTTCGACGAGCAGTACTTC. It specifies CAWSAQGFDEQYF.

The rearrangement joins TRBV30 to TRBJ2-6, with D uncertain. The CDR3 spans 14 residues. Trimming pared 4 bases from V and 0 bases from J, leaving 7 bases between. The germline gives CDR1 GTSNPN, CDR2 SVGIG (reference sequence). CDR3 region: CAWTLYSGANVLTF. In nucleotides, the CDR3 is TGTGCCTGGACCCTCTACTCTGGGGCCAACGTCCTGACTTTC.

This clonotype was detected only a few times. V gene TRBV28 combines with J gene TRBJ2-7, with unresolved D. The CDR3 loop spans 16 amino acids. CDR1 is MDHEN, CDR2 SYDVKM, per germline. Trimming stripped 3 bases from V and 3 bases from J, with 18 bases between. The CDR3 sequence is CASSFSLRKVFYEQYF. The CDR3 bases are TGTGCCAGCAGTTTTTCATTGAGGAAAGTCTTCTACGAGCAGTACTTC.

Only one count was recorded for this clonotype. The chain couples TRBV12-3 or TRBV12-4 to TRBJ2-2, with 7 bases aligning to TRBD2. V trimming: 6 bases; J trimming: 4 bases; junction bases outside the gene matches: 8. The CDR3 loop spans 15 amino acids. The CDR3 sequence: CASRLSGTITGELFF. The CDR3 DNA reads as TGTGCCAGCAGATTGAGTGGGACTATCACCGGGGAGCTGTTTTTT.

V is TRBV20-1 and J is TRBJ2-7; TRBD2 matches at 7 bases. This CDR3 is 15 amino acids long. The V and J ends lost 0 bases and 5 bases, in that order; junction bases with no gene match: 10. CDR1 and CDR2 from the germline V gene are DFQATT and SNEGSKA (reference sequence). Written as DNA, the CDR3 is TGCAGTGCTAGAGATTTAACGGGAGGAATGGACGAGCAGTACTTC. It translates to CSARDLTGGMDEQYF.

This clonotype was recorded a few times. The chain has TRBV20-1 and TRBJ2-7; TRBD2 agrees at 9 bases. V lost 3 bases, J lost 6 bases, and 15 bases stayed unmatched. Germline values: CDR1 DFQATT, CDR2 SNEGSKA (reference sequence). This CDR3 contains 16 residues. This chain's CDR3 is CSASGNRAGGPLEQYF. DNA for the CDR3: TGCAGTGCTAGCGGAAACAGGGCGGGAGGGCCCCTCGAGCAGTACTTC.

CDR3 sequence reads: CASTWLVGDTQYF. Written as DNA, the CDR3 is TGCGCCAGCACCTGGCTAGTAGGAGATACGCAGTATTTT. The chain links TRBV5-1 to TRBJ2-3; D remains ambiguous. CDR3 size: 13 residues. V was pared by 6 bases and J by 5 bases, with 13 bases between. Germline V CDR1 and CDR2: SGHRS, YFSETQ.

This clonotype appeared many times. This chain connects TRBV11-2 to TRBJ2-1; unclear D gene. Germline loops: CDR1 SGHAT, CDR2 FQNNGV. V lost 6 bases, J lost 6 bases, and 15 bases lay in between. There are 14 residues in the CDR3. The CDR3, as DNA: TGTGCCAGCAGACCAACATCAGCGTCCAATGAGCAGTTCTTC. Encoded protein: CASRPTSASNEQFF.

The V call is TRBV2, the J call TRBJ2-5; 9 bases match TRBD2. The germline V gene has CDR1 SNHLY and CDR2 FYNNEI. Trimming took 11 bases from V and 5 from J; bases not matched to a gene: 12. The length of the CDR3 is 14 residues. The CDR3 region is CAGRYSGSSETQYF. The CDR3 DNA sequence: TGTGCCGGCCGGTATAGCGGGAGTTCTGAGACCCAGTACTTC. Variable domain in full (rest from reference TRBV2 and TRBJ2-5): EPEVTQTPSHQVTQMGQEVILRCVPISNHLYFYWYRQILGQKVEFLVSFYNNEISEKSEIFDDQFSVERPDGSNFTLKIRSTKLEDSAMYFCAGRYSGSSETQYFGPGTRLLVL.